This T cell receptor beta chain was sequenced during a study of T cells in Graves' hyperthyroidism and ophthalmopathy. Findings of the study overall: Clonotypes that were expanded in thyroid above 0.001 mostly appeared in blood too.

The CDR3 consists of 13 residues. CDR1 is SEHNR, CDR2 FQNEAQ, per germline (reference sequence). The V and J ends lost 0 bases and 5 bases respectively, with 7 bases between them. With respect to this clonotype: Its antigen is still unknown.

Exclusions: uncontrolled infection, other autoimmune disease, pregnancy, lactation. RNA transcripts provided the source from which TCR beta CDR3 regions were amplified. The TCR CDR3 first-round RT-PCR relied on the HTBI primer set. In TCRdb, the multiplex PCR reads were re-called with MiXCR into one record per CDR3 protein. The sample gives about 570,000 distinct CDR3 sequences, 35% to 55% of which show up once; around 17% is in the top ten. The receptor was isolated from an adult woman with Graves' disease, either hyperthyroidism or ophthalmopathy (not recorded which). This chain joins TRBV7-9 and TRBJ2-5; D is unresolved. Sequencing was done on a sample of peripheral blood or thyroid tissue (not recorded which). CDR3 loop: CASSLAAWETQYF. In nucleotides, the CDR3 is TGTGCCAGCAGCTTAGCTGCTTGGGAGACCCAGTACTTC.